The rows below give T cell receptor beta chains drawn from one sample of a study of T cell changes during pregnancy in multiple sclerosis. Data came from immunoSEQ multiplex PCR; TCRdb stores just in-frame clones and leaves some out. The sample lists some 83,000 clones; 91% were seen once. The starting material was PBMCs, obtained in the first trimester of pregnancy. These receptors all stem from a female donor in good health, serving as a control in a pregnancy study. Some clones in this sample may be carry-over from other donors' samples. The CDR3 runs from the conserved cysteine through the conserved F or W. A D gene is named only where the DNA matches it firmly. Clone size, where shown, is once, few, many, or a class for clones that have expanded.

V	size	J	D	CDR3	DNA
TRBV11-1	NA	TRBJ1-4	NA	CASSLAGGMSEKLFF	TGTGCCAGCAGCTTAGCTGGAGGGATGAGTGAAAAACTGTTTTTT
TRBV10-3	NA	TRBJ2-7	TRBD1	CAISESGQPSYEQYF	TGTGCCATCAGTGAGTCGGGACAGCCATCCTACGAGCAGTACTTC
TRBV28	NA	TRBJ2-5	TRBD2	CASSSQGLAGETQYF	TGTGCCAGCAGTTCCCAGGGACTAGCGGGGGAGACCCAGTACTTC
TRBV9	few	TRBJ1-1	NA	CASSVATEAFF	TGTGCCAGCAGCGTAGCTACTGAAGCTTTCTTT
TRBV4-2	NA	TRBJ2-3	TRBD2	CASSQDPKLAGGGTQYF	TGTGCCAGCAGCCAAGACCCCAAACTAGCGGGAGGGGGTACGCAGTATTTT
TRBV5-1	NA	TRBJ2-7	NA	CASSLAAGVEYEQYF	TGCGCCAGCAGCTTGGCCGCAGGGGTGGAATACGAGCAGTACTTC
TRBV18	few	TRBJ1-6	NA	CASSPIGEGFNSPLHF	TGTGCCAGCTCACCAATCGGGGAAGGTTTTAATTCACCCCTCCACTTT
TRBV11-2	NA	TRBJ2-1	NA	CASRNRVHEQFF	TGTGCCAGCAGGAACAGGGTCCATGAGCAGTTCTTC
TRBV19	once	TRBJ2-1	TRBD2	CASSPVVAGYNEQFF	TGTGCCAGTAGCCCGGTGGTAGCGGGGTACAATGAGCAGTTCTTC
TRBV5-6	NA	TRBJ1-1	NA	CASSLEYRGGTEAFF	TGTGCCAGCAGCTTGGAATACCGGGGTGGCACTGAAGCTTTCTTT
TRBV11-2	NA	TRBJ2-5	TRBD1	CASSLSTGGSETQYF	TGTGCCAGCAGCCTCTCAACAGGGGGCAGCGAGACCCAGTACTTC
TRBV9	once	TRBJ2-2	NA	CASSLGGPNTGELFF	TGTGCCAGCTCGCTGGGGGGGCCGAACACCGGGGAGCTGTTTTTT
TRBV28	NA	TRBJ2-5	NA	CASRWGGKETQYF	TGTGCCAGCAGGTGGGGGGGCAAGGAGACCCAGTACTTC
TRBV28	NA	TRBJ2-1	NA	CASTTGSSYNEQFF	TGTGCCAGCACTACCGGGAGCTCCTACAATGAGCAGTTCTTC
TRBV19	NA	TRBJ1-4	NA	CASSSRITNEKLFF	TGTGCCAGTAGTTCCAGGATTACTAATGAAAAACTGTTTTTT
TRBV2	once	TRBJ2-3	NA	CASSHDGGAGGTDTQYF	TGTGCCAGCAGCCACGACGGTGGGGCAGGGGGGACAGATACGCAGTATTTT
TRBV5-4	NA	TRBJ2-4	TRBD1	CASSLGDRGTDGVYF	TGTGCCAGCAGCTTGGGGGACAGGGGGACGGACGGGGTGTACTTC
TRBV28	NA	TRBJ2-1	TRBD2	CASSTGTSGSDEQFF	TGTGCCAGCAGTACCGGGACTAGCGGGAGTGATGAGCAGTTCTTC